This T cell receptor (beta chain) stems from a study of T cell changes during pregnancy in multiple sclerosis. Germline V gene data show CDR1 as SGDLS and CDR2 as YYNGEE. Trimming took off 0 bases at V and 4 bases at J, with 7 bases between the two ends. This CDR3 is 13 amino acids long. Note on this clone: Other DNA sequences from this sample encode an identical CDR3 as well.

Profiled with immunoSEQ multiplex PCR; TCRdb holds only in-frame clones, not every one. The sample shows tens of thousands of clones, roughly 88% of them seen only once. The starting material was CD4+ T cells from peripheral blood mononuclear cells, obtained before pregnancy. This receptor was taken from a female donor with multiple sclerosis, enrolled in a pregnancy study. The chain links TRBV9 to TRBJ1-2, with unresolved D. The CDR3 DNA follows: TGTGCCAGCAGCGTAGTGCACGGCTATGGCTACACCTTC. Translated: CASSVVHGYGYTF.